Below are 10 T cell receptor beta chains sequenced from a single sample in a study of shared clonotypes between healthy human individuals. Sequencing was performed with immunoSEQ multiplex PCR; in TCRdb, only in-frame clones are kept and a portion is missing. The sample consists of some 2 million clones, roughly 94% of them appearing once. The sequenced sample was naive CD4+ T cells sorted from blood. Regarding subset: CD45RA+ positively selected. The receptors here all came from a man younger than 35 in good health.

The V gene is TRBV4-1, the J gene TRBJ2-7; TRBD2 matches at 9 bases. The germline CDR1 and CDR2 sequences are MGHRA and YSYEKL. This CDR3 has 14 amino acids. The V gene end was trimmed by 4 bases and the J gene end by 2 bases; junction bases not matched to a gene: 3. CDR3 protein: CASSPGLATYEQYF. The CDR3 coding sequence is TGCGCCAGCAGCCCAGGACTAGCGACCTACGAGCAGTACTTC.

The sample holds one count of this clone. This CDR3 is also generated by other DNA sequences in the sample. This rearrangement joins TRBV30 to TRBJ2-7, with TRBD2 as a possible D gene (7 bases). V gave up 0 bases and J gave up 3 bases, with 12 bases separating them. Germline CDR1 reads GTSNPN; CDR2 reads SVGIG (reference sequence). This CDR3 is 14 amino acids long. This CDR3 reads CAWSVGGASYEQYF. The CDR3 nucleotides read TGTGCCTGGAGTGTGGGGGGGGCCAGCTACGAGCAGTACTTC.

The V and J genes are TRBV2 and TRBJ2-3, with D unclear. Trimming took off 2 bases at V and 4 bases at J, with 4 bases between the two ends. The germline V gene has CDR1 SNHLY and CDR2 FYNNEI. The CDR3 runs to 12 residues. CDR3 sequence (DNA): TGTGCCAGCAGTGAATGGGCAGATACGCAGTATTTT. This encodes CASSEWADTQYF.

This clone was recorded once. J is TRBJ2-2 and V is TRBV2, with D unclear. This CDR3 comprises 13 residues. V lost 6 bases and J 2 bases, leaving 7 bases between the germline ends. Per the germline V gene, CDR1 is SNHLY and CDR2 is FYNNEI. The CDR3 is CASRADNTGELFF. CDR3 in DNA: TGTGCCAGCAGAGCCGATAACACCGGGGAGCTGTTTTTT.

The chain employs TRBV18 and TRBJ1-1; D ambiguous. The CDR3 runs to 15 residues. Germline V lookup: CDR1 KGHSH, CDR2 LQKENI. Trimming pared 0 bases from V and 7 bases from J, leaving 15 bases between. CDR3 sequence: CASSPPLAGINEAFF. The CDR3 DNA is TGTGCCAGCTCACCACCACTTGCGGGGATTAATGAAGCTTTCTTT.

CDR3 coding DNA: TGTGCCAGCAGCCGGACCGGGACAGCGAACACCGGGGAGCTGTTTTTT. Amino acids: CASSRTGTANTGELFF. The chain carries TRBV4-2 and TRBJ2-2, with 7 positions matching TRBD1. The CDR3 spans 16 residues. Germline loops: CDR1 LGHNA, CDR2 YNFKEQ. With 4 bases clipped from V and 0 bases from J, the junction kept 5 bases outside the gene matches.

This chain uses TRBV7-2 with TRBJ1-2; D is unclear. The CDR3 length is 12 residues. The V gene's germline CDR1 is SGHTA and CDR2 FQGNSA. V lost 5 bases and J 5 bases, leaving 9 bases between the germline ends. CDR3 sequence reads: CASSQTPYGYTF. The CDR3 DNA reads TGTGCCAGCAGCCAGACCCCTTATGGCTACACCTTC.

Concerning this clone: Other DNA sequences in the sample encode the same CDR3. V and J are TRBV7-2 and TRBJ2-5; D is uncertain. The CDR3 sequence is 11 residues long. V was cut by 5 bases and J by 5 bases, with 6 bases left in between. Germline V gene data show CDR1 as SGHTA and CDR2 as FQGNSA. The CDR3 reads CASSRGETQYF. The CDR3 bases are TGTGCCAGCAGCAGAGGTGAGACCCAGTACTTC.

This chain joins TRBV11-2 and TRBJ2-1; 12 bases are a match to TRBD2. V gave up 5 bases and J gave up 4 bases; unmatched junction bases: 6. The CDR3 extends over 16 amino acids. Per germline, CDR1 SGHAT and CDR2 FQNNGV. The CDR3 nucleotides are TGTGCCAGCAGCCCCCGGACTAGCGGGGAGTACAATGAGCAGTTCTTC. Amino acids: CASSPRTSGEYNEQFF.

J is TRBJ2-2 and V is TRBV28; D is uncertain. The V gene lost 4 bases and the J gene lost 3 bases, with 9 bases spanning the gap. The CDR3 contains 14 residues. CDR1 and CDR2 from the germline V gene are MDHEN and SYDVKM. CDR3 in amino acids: CASSSEGYTGELFF. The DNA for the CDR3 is TGTGCCAGCAGTTCGGAAGGGTACACCGGGGAGCTGTTTTTT.